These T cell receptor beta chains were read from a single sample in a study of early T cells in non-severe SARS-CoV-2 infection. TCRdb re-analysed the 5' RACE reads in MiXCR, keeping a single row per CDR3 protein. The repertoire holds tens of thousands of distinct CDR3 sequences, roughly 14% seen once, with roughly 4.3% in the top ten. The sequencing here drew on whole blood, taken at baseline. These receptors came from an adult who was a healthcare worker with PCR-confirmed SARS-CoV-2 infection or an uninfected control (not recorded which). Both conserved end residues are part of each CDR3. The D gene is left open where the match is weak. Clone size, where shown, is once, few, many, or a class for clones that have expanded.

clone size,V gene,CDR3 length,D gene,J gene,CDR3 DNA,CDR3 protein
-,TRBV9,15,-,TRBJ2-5,TGTGCCAGCAGCGTAGGCTTGGGGGAGATGGAGACCCAGTACTTC,CASSVGLGEMETQYF
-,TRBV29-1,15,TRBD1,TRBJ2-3,TGCAGCGTTGAAGGGGACAGTCACGGCACAGATACGCAGTATTTT,CSVEGDSHGTDTQYF
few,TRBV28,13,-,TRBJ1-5,TGTGCCAGCAGTTTACCCTCGAATCAGCCCCAGCATTTT,CASSLPSNQPQHF
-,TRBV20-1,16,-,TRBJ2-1,TGCAGTGTCCAGGGGAATAGCGGAAGCTCCTACAATGAGCAGTTCTTC,CSVQGNSGSSYNEQFF
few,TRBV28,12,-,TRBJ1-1,TGTGCCAGCAGTCCCGCTCGACCTGAAGCTTTCTTT,CASSPARPEAFF
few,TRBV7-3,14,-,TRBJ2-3,TGTGCCAGCAGCATAAACGGTCGCACAGATACGCAGTATTTT,CASSINGRTDTQYF
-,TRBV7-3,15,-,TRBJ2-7,TGTGCCAGCAGCTTACGAGGGGGAGGCCCCTACGAGCAGTACTTC,CASSLRGGGPYEQYF
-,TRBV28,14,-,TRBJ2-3,TGTGCCAGCAGTCCGCCGCCTCCCACAGATACGCAGTATTTT,CASSPPPPTDTQYF
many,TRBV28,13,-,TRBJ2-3,TGTGCCATGGGCCGGGGGGCTCCAGATACGCAGTATTTT,CAMGRGAPDTQYF
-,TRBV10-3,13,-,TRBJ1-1,TGTGCCATCAGGGTCAGTCCCAGTACTGAAGCTTTCTTT,CAIRVSPSTEAFF
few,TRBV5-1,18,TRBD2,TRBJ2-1,TGCGCCAGCAGCTTCCCCAATACTAGCGGGCCTACGTACAATGAGCAGTTCTTC,CASSFPNTSGPTYNEQFF
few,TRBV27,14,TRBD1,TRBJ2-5,TGTGCCAGCAGATCGGACAGGGGGTCAGAGACCCAGTACTTC,CASRSDRGSETQYF
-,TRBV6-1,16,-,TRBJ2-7,TGTGCCAGCAGTGAACTCGACAACCCTACCCTCTACGAGCAGTACTTC,CASSELDNPTLYEQYF
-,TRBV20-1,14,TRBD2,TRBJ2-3,TGCAGTGCTGGCCTTTCAGGGAGGGCGGATACGCAGTATTTT,CSAGLSGRADTQYF
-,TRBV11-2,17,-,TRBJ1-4,TGTGCCAGCAGCCGAGGCGTGGGCCGGAATATCAATGAAAAACTGTTTTTT,CASSRGVGRNINEKLFF
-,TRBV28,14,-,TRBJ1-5,TGTGCCAGCACCCTTGACGGGAGCAATCAGCCCCAGCATTTT,CASTLDGSNQPQHF
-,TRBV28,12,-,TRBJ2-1,TGTGCCAGCAGTTCGGACCTAGGCTTGGAGTTCTTC,CASSSDLGLEFF
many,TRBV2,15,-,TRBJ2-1,TGTGCCAGCAGTGAAAGCCGCGGCTCCTACAATGAGCAGTTCTTC,CASSESRGSYNEQFF
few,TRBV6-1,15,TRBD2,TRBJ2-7,TGTGCCAGCAGTGCCCTGGCGCGGGAGACGGGAGAGCAGTACTTC,CASSALARETGEQYF
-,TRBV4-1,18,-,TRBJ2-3,TGCGCCAGCAGCCGGAAGAGTGTAACGGCGGGGAGCACAGATACGCAGTATTTT,CASSRKSVTAGSTDTQYF
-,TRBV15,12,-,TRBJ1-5,TGTGCCACCAGCGGGGCCACGAGGCCCCAGCATTTT,CATSGATRPQHF
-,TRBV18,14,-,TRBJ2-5,TGTGCCAGCTCTCCTTACAGAGCCCAAGAGACCCAGTACTTC,CASSPYRAQETQYF
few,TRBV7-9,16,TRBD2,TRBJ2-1,TGTGCCAGCAGCTTAGGAAATAGACTAGCGGGAGTAAAGCAGTTCTTC,CASSLGNRLAGVKQFF
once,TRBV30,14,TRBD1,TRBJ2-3,TGTGCCTGGAACAGGGGGCTGCACACAGATACGCAGTATTTT,CAWNRGLHTDTQYF
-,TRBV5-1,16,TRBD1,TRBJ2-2,TGCGCCAGCAGCTTGTGGGACAGGATGAACGCCGGGGAGCTGTTTTTT,CASSLWDRMNAGELFF
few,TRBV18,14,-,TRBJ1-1,TGTGCCAGCTCACCCCAACAGGAGAACACTGAAGCTTTCTTT,CASSPQQENTEAFF
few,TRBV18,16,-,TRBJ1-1,TGTGCCAGCTCACGACGCCAGGGCGCAGCGAGAACTGAAGCTTTCTTT,CASSRRQGAARTEAFF
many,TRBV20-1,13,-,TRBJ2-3,TGCAGTGCCCTACAGGGTAACGCAGATACGCAGTATTTT,CSALQGNADTQYF
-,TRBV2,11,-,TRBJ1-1,TGTGCCAGCAGTGAGAGGACGGAAGCTTTCTTT,CASSERTEAFF
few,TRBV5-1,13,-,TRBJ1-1,TGCGCCAGCACCCCTTCCGGGTACACTGAAGCTTTCTTT,CASTPSGYTEAFF
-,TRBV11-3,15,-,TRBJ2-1,TGTGCCAGCAGCTCTCCGGCGGGCCCCTACAATGAGCAGTTCTTC,CASSSPAGPYNEQFF
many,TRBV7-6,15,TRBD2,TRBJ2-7,TGTGCCAGCAGCTATGATGGGGGAGGGCCCGATGAGCAGTACTTC,CASSYDGGGPDEQYF
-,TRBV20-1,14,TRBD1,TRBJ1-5,TGCAGTGCTAAGGACAGGGTGGGCAATCAGCCCCAGCATTTT,CSAKDRVGNQPQHF
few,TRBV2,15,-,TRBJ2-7,TGTGCCAGCATTCGAGACCCGAAAGGCTCCTACGAGCAGTACTTC,CASIRDPKGSYEQYF
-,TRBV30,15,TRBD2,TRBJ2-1,TGTGCCTGGAGGGTTAGGGAGGGCCTGTACAATGAGCAGTTCTTC,CAWRVREGLYNEQFF
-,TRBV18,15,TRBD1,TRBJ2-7,TGTGCCAGCTCACCTGTGGACAGGGGGCGACGGGAGCAGTACTTC,CASSPVDRGRREQYF
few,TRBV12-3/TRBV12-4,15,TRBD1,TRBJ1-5,TGTGCCAGCAGCCGACAGGGTACGAGCAATCAGCCCCAGCATTTT,CASSRQGTSNQPQHF
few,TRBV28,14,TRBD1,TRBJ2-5,TGTGCCAGCAGTTGGGACAGAACCCAAGAGACCCAGTACTTC,CASSWDRTQETQYF
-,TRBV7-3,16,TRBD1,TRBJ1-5,TGTGCCAGCAGCTTACGGGTAGGGACAGGGACGCAGCCCCAGCATTTT,CASSLRVGTGTQPQHF
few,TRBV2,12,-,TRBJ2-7,TGTGCCAGTGGACAGGGAGGGGGCGAGCAGTACTTC,CASGQGGGEQYF
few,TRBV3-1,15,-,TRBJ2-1,TGTGCCAGCAGCCAAGGGACCGCATCCTACAATGAGCAGTTCTTC,CASSQGTASYNEQFF
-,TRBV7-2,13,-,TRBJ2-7,TGTGCCAGCAGCCACTCACGAACCTACGAGCAGTACTTC,CASSHSRTYEQYF
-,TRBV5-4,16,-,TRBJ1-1,TGTGCCAGCAGCTCACTGGGAGGACGACCGAACACTGAAGCTTTCTTT,CASSSLGGRPNTEAFF
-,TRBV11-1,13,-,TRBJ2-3,TGTGCCAGCAGCTTAGAGAGAGCAGATACGCAGTATTTT,CASSLERADTQYF
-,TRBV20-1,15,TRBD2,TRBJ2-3,TGCAGTGCCGACAAAGCGGGAGTTGGCACAGATACGCAGTATTTT,CSADKAGVGTDTQYF
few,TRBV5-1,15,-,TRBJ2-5,TGCGCCAGCAGCTTGGGTAGCAGGACCAAAGAGACCCAGTACTTC,CASSLGSRTKETQYF
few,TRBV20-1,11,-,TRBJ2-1,TGCAGTGCGAACAGGGCCGGGGAGCAGTTCTTC,CSANRAGEQFF
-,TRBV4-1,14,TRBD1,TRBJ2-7,TGCGCCAGCAGCCCCGGGCAGGGGGCGAACGAGCAGTACTTC,CASSPGQGANEQYF
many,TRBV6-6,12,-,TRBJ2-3,TGTGCCGTACGGGCGGTCACAGATACGCAGTATTTT,CAVRAVTDTQYF
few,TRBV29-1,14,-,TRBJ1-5,TGCAGCGTTAACTTCCCACCCAGCAATCAGCCCCAGCATTTT,CSVNFPPSNQPQHF
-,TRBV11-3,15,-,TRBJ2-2,TGTGCCAGCAGCCAGTCGAGGGGGAGCACCGGGGAGCTGTTTTTT,CASSQSRGSTGELFF
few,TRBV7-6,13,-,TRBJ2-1,TGTGCCACCCGGCCCACGTTGGGCAATGAGCAGTTCTTC,CATRPTLGNEQFF
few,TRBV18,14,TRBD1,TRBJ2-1,TGTGCCAGCTCTCCCCGGGACAGGGTTAATGAGCAGTTCTTC,CASSPRDRVNEQFF
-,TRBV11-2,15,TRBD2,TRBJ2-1,TGTGCCAGCAGCTGGTCAAGCGGGAGGGGTAATGAGCAGTTCTTC,CASSWSSGRGNEQFF
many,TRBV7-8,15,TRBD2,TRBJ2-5,TGTGCCAGCAGCTCCTCGGGGGGGGTTCAAGAGACCCAGTACTTC,CASSSSGGVQETQYF